A selection of T cell receptor beta chains follows, all from one sample in a study of T cells in Graves' hyperthyroidism and ophthalmopathy. TCRdb processed the multiplex PCR reads anew with MiXCR; each CDR3 protein has one entry. The table shows around 700,000 distinct CDR3 sequences, with roughly a third occurring only once. Source material: blood. Receptors were obtained from a woman between 35 and 50 years old with Graves' hyperthyroidism. The CDR3 runs from the conserved cysteine through the conserved F or W. The D gene is left open where the match is weak. Only some rows state a clone size, as once, few, many or a class for expanded clones.

size: NA; D: NA; V: TRBV24-1; J: TRBJ1-2; CDR3: CVTSDPAGGHTF; DNA: TGTGTCACCAGTGACCCGGCCGGTGGCCACACCTTC
size: NA; D: NA; V: TRBV19; J: TRBJ2-7; CDR3: CASKDGRYEQYF; DNA: TGTGCCAGTAAAGACGGAAGATACGAGCAGTACTTC
size: NA; D: TRBD1; V: TRBV7-9; J: TRBJ1-5; CDR3: CASSPDRGSNQPQHF; DNA: TGTGCCAGCAGCCCGGACAGGGGAAGCAATCAGCCCCAGCATTTT
size: NA; D: NA; V: TRBV9; J: TRBJ1-2; CDR3: CASSQSFVGGYTF; DNA: TGTGCCAGCAGCCAATCGTTTGTCGGGGGCTACACCTTC
size: NA; D: NA; V: TRBV7-2; J: TRBJ2-6; CDR3: CASARGSGANVLTF; DNA: TGTGCCAGCGCGCGGGGTTCTGGGGCCAACGTCCTGACTTTC
size: NA; D: NA; V: TRBV11-2; J: TRBJ2-5; CDR3: CASSSGFRVGLQETQYF; DNA: TGTGCCAGCAGCTCCGGTTTTAGAGTGGGGCTCCAAGAGACCCAGTACTTC
size: many; D: NA; V: TRBV7-3; J: TRBJ2-7; CDR3: CASSLGLAPAYEQYF; DNA: TGTGCCAGCAGCTTAGGGCTAGCGCCAGCCTACGAGCAGTACTTC
size: many; D: NA; V: TRBV10-3; J: TRBJ2-6; CDR3: CAIGDRFSGANVLTF; DNA: TGTGCCATCGGAGACAGATTCTCTGGGGCCAACGTCCTGACTTTC
size: NA; D: NA; V: TRBV20-1; J: TRBJ1-1; CDR3: CSAGDSAEAFF; DNA: TGCAGTGCAGGGGATTCCGCTGAAGCTTTCTTT
size: few; D: NA; V: TRBV19; J: TRBJ1-4; CDR3: CASSIIATNEKLFF; DNA: TGTGCCAGTAGTATAATTGCAACTAATGAAAAACTGTTTTTT
size: NA; D: NA; V: TRBV25-1; J: TRBJ2-5; CDR3: CASSLPPGAGETQYF; DNA: TGTGCCAGCAGTTTACCCCCGGGGGCGGGGGAGACCCAGTACTTC
size: few; D: NA; V: TRBV6-5; J: TRBJ1-1; CDR3: CASSYSRHMNTEAFF; DNA: TGTGCCAGCAGTTACTCGCGACACATGAACACTGAAGCTTTCTTT
size: NA; D: NA; V: TRBV11-2; J: TRBJ1-2; CDR3: CAWSPLGDYGYTF; DNA: TGTGCCTGGAGTCCCTTAGGGGACTATGGCTACACCTTC
size: NA; D: NA; V: TRBV10-1; J: TRBJ2-5; CDR3: CASSESPGRETQYF; DNA: TGCGCCAGCAGTGAGTCGCCAGGGCGGGAGACCCAGTACTTC
size: NA; D: NA; V: TRBV6-5; J: TRBJ1-2; CDR3: CASSFTDRNYGYTF; DNA: TGTGCCAGCAGTTTCACGGACAGAAACTATGGCTACACCTTC
size: many; D: TRBD1; V: TRBV29-1; J: TRBJ1-5; CDR3: CSVEDLAGGYQPQHF; DNA: TGCAGCGTTGAAGATCTAGCAGGGGGCTATCAGCCCCAGCATTTT
size: NA; D: NA; V: TRBV10-3; J: TRBJ2-7; CDR3: CATEGLGGTDEQYF; DNA: TGTGCCACCGAAGGGCTAGGGGGGACAGACGAGCAGTACTTC
size: NA; D: TRBD1; V: TRBV7-9; J: TRBJ1-6; CDR3: CASSPPGQGRYSPLHF; DNA: TGTGCCAGCAGCCCGCCGGGACAGGGTCGGTATTCACCCCTCCACTTT
size: NA; D: NA; V: TRBV7-9; J: TRBJ1-2; CDR3: CASSPSSNIGYGYTF; DNA: TGTGCCAGCTCACCCAGCTCCAATATTGGCTATGGCTACACCTTC
size: few; D: NA; V: TRBV5-1; J: TRBJ1-1; CDR3: CASSLEGNFAEAFF; DNA: TGCGCCAGCAGCTTGGAAGGGAATTTCGCTGAAGCTTTCTTT
size: NA; D: TRBD2; V: TRBV4-1; J: TRBJ2-7; CDR3: CASSPRTSGSMSEQYF; DNA: TGCGCCAGCAGCCCCCGGACTAGCGGGAGTATGTCCGAGCAGTACTTC
size: NA; D: NA; V: TRBV6-2/TRBV6-3; J: TRBJ2-7; CDR3: CASSTGPNEQYF; DNA: TGTGCCAGCAGCACAGGCCCCAACGAGCAGTACTTC
size: NA; D: NA; V: TRBV10-2; J: TRBJ1-1; CDR3: CASTNLVGGARVGTEAFF; DNA: TGTGCCAGCACCAACCTGGTCGGGGGGGCAAGAGTGGGGACTGAAGCTTTCTTT
size: few; D: NA; V: TRBV11-2; J: TRBJ2-5; CDR3: CASSFSSGARETQYF; DNA: TGTGCCAGCAGCTTTAGTTCGGGGGCGCGGGAGACCCAGTACTTC
size: many; D: NA; V: TRBV4-1; J: TRBJ2-7; CDR3: CASSQGAYYEQYF; DNA: TGCGCCAGCAGCCAAGGGGCCTATTACGAGCAGTACTTC
size: many; D: TRBD1; V: TRBV2; J: TRBJ1-1; CDR3: CASSADRGEAFF; DNA: TGTGCCAGCAGCGCCGACAGGGGTGAAGCTTTCTTT
size: NA; D: TRBD1; V: TRBV19; J: TRBJ1-5; CDR3: CASATGGNQPQHF; DNA: TGTGCCAGCGCTACAGGGGGCAATCAGCCCCAGCATTTT
size: NA; D: NA; V: TRBV10-3; J: TRBJ2-1; CDR3: CAISVENNEQFF; DNA: TGTGCCATCAGTGTTGAGAACAATGAGCAGTTCTTC
size: NA; D: NA; V: TRBV19; J: TRBJ2-7; CDR3: CASSYGGVPDGVQYF; DNA: TGTGCCAGTAGTTATGGCGGGGTACCGGACGGCGTGCAGTACTTC
size: NA; D: NA; V: TRBV5-1; J: TRBJ2-5; CDR3: CASSPWETQETQYF; DNA: TGCGCCAGCAGCCCCTGGGAGACTCAAGAGACCCAGTACTTC
size: many; D: NA; V: TRBV7-2; J: TRBJ1-5; CDR3: CASSFWDLQPQHF; DNA: TGTGCCAGCAGCTTTTGGGACTTGCAGCCCCAGCATTTT
size: NA; D: TRBD1; V: TRBV6-1; J: TRBJ1-5; CDR3: CASSLTGQGLINQPQHF; DNA: TGTGCCAGCAGCCTGACAGGACAGGGATTAATTAATCAGCCCCAGCATTTT
size: many; D: TRBD2; V: TRBV7-2; J: TRBJ2-5; CDR3: CASSFSGAQETQYF; DNA: TGTGCCAGCAGCTTTAGCGGGGCTCAAGAGACCCAGTACTTC
size: few; D: NA; V: TRBV7-3; J: TRBJ1-2; CDR3: CASSSPGEDYGYTF; DNA: TGTGCCAGCTCAAGCCCGGGTGAGGACTATGGCTACACCTTC
size: few; D: TRBD1; V: TRBV7-2; J: TRBJ1-3; CDR3: CASSRPGQGAGNTIYF; DNA: TGTGCCAGCAGCCGCCCGGGACAGGGTGCTGGAAACACCATATATTTT
size: NA; D: NA; V: TRBV4-1; J: TRBJ1-1; CDR3: CASSQVGGVPEAFF; DNA: TGCGCCAGCAGCCAAGTTGGGGGAGTACCTGAAGCTTTCTTT
size: many; D: TRBD2; V: TRBV7-2; J: TRBJ2-7; CDR3: CASSPLAGGPEQYF; DNA: TGTGCCAGCAGCCCACTAGCGGGAGGGCCCGAGCAGTACTTC
size: NA; D: NA; V: TRBV3-1; J: TRBJ1-4; CDR3: CASSRSDSWGKLFF; DNA: TGTGCCAGCAGCCGCTCGGACAGCTGGGGGAAACTGTTTTTT
size: NA; D: NA; V: TRBV29-1; J: TRBJ1-2; CDR3: CSVVDRSNYGYTF; DNA: TGCAGCGTTGTAGACAGGTCTAACTATGGCTACACCTTC
size: many; D: NA; V: TRBV7-6; J: TRBJ1-1; CDR3: CASSPGQRIGAEAFF; DNA: TGTGCCAGCAGCCCAGGGCAGCGGATAGGCGCTGAAGCTTTCTTT
size: many; D: NA; V: TRBV7-2; J: TRBJ2-5; CDR3: CASSVLGGETQYF; DNA: TGTGCCAGCAGCGTCCTAGGGGGAGAGACCCAGTACTTC